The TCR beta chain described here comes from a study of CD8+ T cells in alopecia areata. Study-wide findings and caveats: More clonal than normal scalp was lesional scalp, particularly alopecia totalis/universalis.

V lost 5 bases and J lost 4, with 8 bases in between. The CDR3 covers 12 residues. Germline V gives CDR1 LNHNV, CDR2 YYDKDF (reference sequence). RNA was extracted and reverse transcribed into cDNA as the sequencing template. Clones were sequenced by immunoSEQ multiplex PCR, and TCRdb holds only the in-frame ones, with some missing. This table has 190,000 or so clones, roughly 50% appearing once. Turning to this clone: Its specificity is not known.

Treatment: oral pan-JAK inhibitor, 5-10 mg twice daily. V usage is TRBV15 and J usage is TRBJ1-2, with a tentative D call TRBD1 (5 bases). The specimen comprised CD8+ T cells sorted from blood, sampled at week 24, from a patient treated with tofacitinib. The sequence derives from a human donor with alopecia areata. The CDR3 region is CATSEGVYGYTF. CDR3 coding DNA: TGTGCCACCAGCGAAGGGGTCTATGGCTACACCTTC. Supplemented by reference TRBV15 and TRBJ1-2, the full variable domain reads DAMVIQNPRYQVTQFGKPVTLSCSQTLNHNVMYWYQQKSSQAPKLLFHYYDKDFNNEADTPDNFQSRRPNTSFCFLDIRSPGLGDTAMYLCATSEGVYGYTFGSGTRLTVV.